This T cell receptor beta chain was obtained from a study of read filtering for tumor transcriptome and immune sequencing. Study overall: Mean patient age was roughly 61 years, range roughly 45 to 85; approximately 18 male, some 14 female. R-ISS stage counts were eight or nine for I, about 15 for II, about seven for III.

This CDR3 is 16 amino acids long. V was pared by 1 base and J by 1 base, with 11 bases between. Germline CDR1 reads SGHRS; CDR2 reads YFSETQ. This clonotype has at least ten counts. No antigen is known for it. Study results and limitations: Sorted CD138-negative bone marrow cells were not purified T cells.

Molecular barcoded adaptors covering alpha/delta and beta/gamma chains were used on about 0.4 ug RNA. MiXCR, applied by TCRdb to the reads, yields one record per CDR3 protein. The profile shows roughly 130,000 distinct CDR3 sequences, 10% to 15% of them singletons. The specimen sequenced was a population of CD138-negative cells sorted from bone marrow. The sequence came from a donor aged 40 or over with multiple myeloma. V gene TRBV5-1 combines with J gene TRBJ2-2; D is possibly TRBD2 (5 bases). The CDR3: CASSLYERLNTGELFF. CDR3 DNA sequence: TGCGCCAGCAGCTTGTATGAGCGGCTGAACACCGGGGAGCTGTTTTTT.